The 22 T cell receptor beta chains below were found in one sample sequenced in a study of blood T cell repertoires in COVID-19. Method: immunoSEQ multiplex PCR; TCRdb's copy keeps in-frame clones and lacks some. The table lists about 310,000 clones, around 85% of them singletons. The sequenced sample was PBMCs or T cells enriched from blood (not recorded which). The receptor source for this set is a man aged 25-45 years who had recovered from COVID-19.

The chain carries TRBV5-1 and TRBJ2-7; TRBD1 agrees at 9 bases. V lost 4 bases and J lost 3; bases outside the gene matches: 8. The length of the CDR3 is 15 residues. CDR1 is SGHRS and CDR2 is YFSETQ in the germline V gene. The CDR3, as DNA: TGCGCCAGCAGCCTAGATGGACAGGGGAACTACGAGCAGTACTTC. Translated: CASSLDGQGNYEQYF. The whole variable domain, remainder taken from reference TRBV5-1 and TRBJ2-7, is KAGVTQTPRYLIKTRGQQVTLSCSPISGHRSVSWYQQTPGQGLQFLFEYFSETQRNKGNFPGRFSGRQFSNSRSEMNVSTLELGDSALYLCASSLDGQGNYEQYFGPGTRLTVT.

This clone was counted once. The chain joins TRBV25-1 to TRBJ1-1, with D maybe TRBD1 (5 bases). The V end was cut by 2 bases, the J end by 7 bases, with 11 bases between. The CDR3 is 13 residues long. The germline gives CDR1 MGHDK, CDR2 SYGVNS. This CDR3 is CASSEVGQGEAFF. The DNA for the CDR3 is TGTGCCAGCAGTGAAGTGGGGCAGGGTGAAGCTTTCTTT.

The chain is built from TRBV6-5 and TRBJ2-7, with 7 bases lining up with TRBD1. V lost 6 bases and J lost 2; bases outside the gene matches: 10. The germline CDR1 and CDR2 sequences are MNHEY and SVGAGI. The CDR3 is 15 residues long. The CDR3 bases are TGTGCCAGCAGCCTCACCCGGACAGGAGCCTACGAGCAGTACTTC. Amino acids: CASSLTRTGAYEQYF.

J is TRBJ1-1 and V is TRBV7-6; D gene unclear. Deletions cut 0 bases from V and 2 bases from J, with 7 bases between. The length of the CDR3 is 14 residues. Germline V gives CDR1 SGHVS, CDR2 FNYEAQ. CDR3 in DNA: TGTGCCAGCAGCTTAGCCAGAGGCAACACTGAAGCTTTCTTT. Translating it yields CASSLARGNTEAFF. Complete variable domain (other parts from reference TRBV7-6 and TRBJ1-1): GAGVSQSPRYKVTKRGQDVALRCDPISGHVSLYWYRQALGQGPEFLTYFNYEAQQDKSGLPNDRFSAERPEGSISTLTIQRTEQRDSAMYRCASSLARGNTEAFFGQGTRLTVV.

J is TRBJ1-1 and V is TRBV5-1, with D unresolved. CDR3 length: 18 amino acids. V gave up 5 bases and J gave up 2 bases, with 25 bases separating them. CDR1 is SGHRS and CDR2 is YFSETQ in the germline V gene. The chain's CDR3 is CASRSGRGPGLTNTEAFF. In DNA form, the CDR3 reads TGCGCCAGCAGGTCTGGTAGAGGGCCCGGGTTGACAAACACTGAAGCTTTCTTT.

V and J are TRBV11-3 and TRBJ1-1; TRBD1 matches at 9 bases. This CDR3 comprises 17 residues. In germline, CDR1 is SGHNT, CDR2 YENEEA. The V segment lost 1 base and the J segment 0 bases; nucleotides outside the gene matches: 6. The CDR3 protein is CASSLADRGLMNTEAFF. CDR3 nucleotide sequence: TGTGCCAGCAGCTTAGCGGACAGGGGACTTATGAACACTGAAGCTTTCTTT.

The chain carries TRBV19 and TRBJ2-2; a possible D gene is TRBD1 (6 bases). Per germline, CDR1 LNHDA and CDR2 SQIVND (reference sequence). V shed 4 bases and J shed 5 bases, with 14 bases lying between them. CDR3 length: 15 residues. CDR3 protein: CASSKLQGLTGELFF. As DNA, the CDR3 is TGTGCCAGTAGTAAATTACAGGGTTTAACCGGGGAGCTGTTTTTT.

The chain uses TRBV7-8 and TRBJ1-2; D is unclear. CDR3 size: 14 residues. Germline V gives CDR1 SGHVS, CDR2 FQNEAQ. V lost 5 bases and J 4 bases, leaving 14 bases between the germline ends. Here the CDR3 reads CASSLRVPRYGYTF. CDR3 coding DNA: TGTGCCAGCAGCCTACGGGTGCCCCGCTATGGCTACACCTTC.

The CDR3 loop is CASSAEEGTRYGYTF. The CDR3 region has the DNA TGTGCCAGCAGCGCCGAGGAAGGGACAAGGTATGGCTACACCTTC. The chain recombines TRBV9 with TRBJ1-2; the D gene is possibly TRBD1 (6 bases). Germline loops: CDR1 SGDLS, CDR2 YYNGEE. V was cut by 3 bases and J by 5 bases, with 17 bases left in between. This CDR3 is built from 15 residues.

The chain is built from TRBV9 and TRBJ2-1; maybe TRBD2 (5 bases). The CDR3 totals 14 residues. Trimming left V 4 bases short and J 2 bases short, with 10 bases between. Germline CDR1 SGDLS, CDR2 YYNGEE. CDR3 protein: CASSSSGPYNEQFF. The CDR3 DNA sequence: TGTGCCAGCAGCAGCAGCGGCCCCTACAATGAGCAGTTCTTC. The variable domain in full, with the rest retrieved from reference TRBV9 and TRBJ2-1, is DSGVTQTPKHLITATGQRVTLRCSPRSGDLSVYWYQQSLDQGLQFLIQYYNGEERAKGNILERFSAQQFPDLHSELNLSSLELGDSALYFCASSSSGPYNEQFFGPGTRLTVL.

This clone has just a few counts. The chain employs TRBV4-1 and TRBJ1-5; TRBD1 matches 10 bases. The CDR3 totals 16 residues. V lost 0 bases to trimming and J lost 6 bases; unmatched junction nucleotides: 5. Germline V CDR1 and CDR2: MGHRA, YSYEKL. CDR3: CASSQDTGQGSQPQHF. The CDR3 DNA sequence: TGCGCCAGCAGCCAAGACACGGGACAGGGGAGTCAGCCCCAGCATTTT.

The chain combines TRBV5-1 with TRBJ1-1; D not certain. Trimming cost V 4 bases and J 8 bases, with 15 bases left between them. Germline V CDR1 and CDR2: SGHRS, YFSETQ. This CDR3 has 13 amino acids. In DNA form, the CDR3 reads TGCGCCAGCAGCCGTTTCGGAGCTGAAGAAGCTTTCTTT. It translates to CASSRFGAEEAFF.

V and J are TRBV6-6 and TRBJ1-1, with D possibly matching TRBD1 (5 bases). Looked up from germline, CDR1 is MNHNY and CDR2 is SVGAGI (reference sequence). The CDR3 has 13 residues. V gave up 6 bases and J gave up 1 base, with 9 bases separating them. CDR3 DNA: TGTGCCAGCAGGGACACGACGAACACTGAAGCTTTCTTT. Protein sequence: CASRDTTNTEAFF.

This sequence joins TRBV27 and TRBJ1-2, with 8 bases that match TRBD1. In germline, CDR1 is MNHEY, CDR2 SMNVEV (reference sequence). The CDR3 totals 13 residues. J was trimmed by 7 bases and V by 7 bases; bases with no gene match: 8. The CDR3 DNA reads TGTGCCAGCAAGACAGGGGTGACTGGTGGCTACACCTTC. It codes for CASKTGVTGGYTF.

The rearrangement joins TRBV5-1 to TRBJ2-5; 9 positions agree with TRBD1. CDR1 is SGHRS and CDR2 is YFSETQ in the germline V gene. J was trimmed by 1 base and V by 0 bases; bases with no gene match: 1. The CDR3 sequence is 15 residues long. The CDR3 sequence: CASSLGDRAQETQYF. The CDR3 DNA sequence: TGCGCCAGCAGCTTGGGGGACAGGGCCCAAGAGACCCAGTACTTC.

The V and J genes are TRBV11-2 and TRBJ2-7, with TRBD1 as a possible D gene (5 bases). CDR3 size: 13 residues. CDR1 and CDR2 from the germline V gene are SGHAT and FQNNGV. Trimming cost V 3 bases and J 6 bases, with 12 bases left between them. The DNA of the CDR3 is TGTGCCAGCAGCTTGGTTCAGGGCGGCGAGCAGTACTTC. Translated, it gives CASSLVQGGEQYF.

This sequence joins TRBV7-9 and TRBJ1-5; 8 nucleotides line up with TRBD1. The J segment lost 7 bases and the V segment lost 4 bases, leaving 9 bases of the junction unmatched. CDR3 length equals 15 residues. Germline V gene lookup returns CDR1 SEHNR and CDR2 FQNEAQ (reference sequence). The chain's CDR3 is CASSSGGTGGQPQHF. CDR3 DNA: TGTGCCAGCAGCTCCGGCGGGACAGGCGGACAGCCCCAGCATTTT.

J is TRBJ2-3 and V is TRBV5-1; TRBD2 aligns across 10 bases. Germline V lookup: CDR1 SGHRS, CDR2 YFSETQ. CDR3 length: 15 residues. After removal of 4 bases from V and 5 bases from J, the junction contained 7 bases not matched to a gene. The CDR3, as DNA: TGCGCCAGCAGCGTAAGCGGGGGGGCCATAGATACGCAGTATTTT. It yields the protein CASSVSGGAIDTQYF.

The CDR3: CASSGPQGIGLYGYTF. The CDR3 region has the DNA TGTGCCAGCAGTGGGCCCCAGGGAATAGGCTTATATGGCTACACCTTC. V and J are TRBV25-1 and TRBJ1-2, with D maybe TRBD1 (5 bases). Germline CDR1 reads MGHDK; CDR2 reads SYGVNS. The CDR3 extends over 16 amino acids. V dropped 4 bases and J dropped 5 bases, with 20 bases sitting between them.

The chain uses TRBV4-1 and TRBJ2-2; possible D gene TRBD2, 6 bases. V dropped 1 base and J dropped 0 bases, with 9 bases sitting between them. The CDR3 has 16 residues. Germline lookup yields CDR1 MGHRA and CDR2 YSYEKL. The CDR3 DNA follows: TGCGCCAGCAGCCAAGGCCGACTAGCGAACACCGGGGAGCTGTTTTTT. Its translation is CASSQGRLANTGELFF.

The gene calls are TRBV6-4 and TRBJ2-2; the D gene is possibly TRBD2 (7 bases). Germline V gene lookup returns CDR1 MRHNA and CDR2 SNTAGT. V was trimmed by 4 bases and J by 4 bases, leaving 16 bases between them. There are 16 residues in the CDR3. CDR3 region: CASSARGADGTGELFF. The CDR3 bases are TGTGCCAGCAGTGCTCGGGGGGCCGATGGCACCGGGGAGCTGTTTTTT.

CDR3 protein: CASSQPGGQYF. For the CDR3, the DNA is TGTGCCAGCAGCCAACCTGGAGGGCAGTACTTC. The chain couples TRBV4-2 to TRBJ2-7; possibly TRBD2 for D (5 bases). Germline V gene data show CDR1 as LGHNA and CDR2 as YNFKEQ. Trimming pared 2 bases from V and 9 bases from J, leaving 8 bases between. CDR3 length: 11 amino acids.